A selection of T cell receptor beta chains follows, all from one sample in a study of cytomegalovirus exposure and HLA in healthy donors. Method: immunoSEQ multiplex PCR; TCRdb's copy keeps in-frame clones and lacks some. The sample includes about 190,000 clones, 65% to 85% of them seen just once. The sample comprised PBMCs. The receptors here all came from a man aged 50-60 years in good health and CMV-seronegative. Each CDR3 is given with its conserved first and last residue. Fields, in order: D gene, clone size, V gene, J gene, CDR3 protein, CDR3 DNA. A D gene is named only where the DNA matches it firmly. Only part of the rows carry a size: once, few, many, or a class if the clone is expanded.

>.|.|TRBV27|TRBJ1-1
CASSLNGGRTEAFF
TGTGCCAGCAGTTTAAACGGGGGGAGAACTGAAGCTTTCTTT
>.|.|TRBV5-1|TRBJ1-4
CASSLVPRQEKLFF
TGCGCCAGCAGCTTGGTTCCGCGCCAAGAAAAACTGTTTTTT
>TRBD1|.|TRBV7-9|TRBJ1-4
CASSPLPGQYEKLFF
TGTGCCAGCAGCCCATTACCGGGACAGTATGAAAAACTGTTTTTT
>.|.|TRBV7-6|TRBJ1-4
CASSFGGLGEKLFF
TGTGCCAGCAGCTTCGGGGGGTTAGGAGAAAAACTGTTTTTT
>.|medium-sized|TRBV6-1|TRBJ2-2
CASRSVTGELFF
TGTGCCAGCAGATCTGTCACCGGGGAGCTGTTTTTT
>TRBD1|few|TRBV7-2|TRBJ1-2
CASSLAAARGLHGYTF
TGTGCCAGCAGCTTAGCTGCGGCCAGGGGGCTTCATGGCTACACCTTC
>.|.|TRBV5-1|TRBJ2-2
CASSSDRPMGTGELFF
TGCGCCAGCAGCAGCGACAGGCCCATGGGCACCGGGGAGCTGTTTTTT
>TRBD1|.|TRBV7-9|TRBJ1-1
CSSSPGQGRPNTEAFF
TGTTCCAGCAGCCCCGGACAGGGTAGGCCGAACACTGAAGCTTTCTTT
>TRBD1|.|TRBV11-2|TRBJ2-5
CASSLVVGGFETQYF
TGTGCCAGCAGCTTAGTGGTAGGGGGCTTTGAGACCCAGTACTTC
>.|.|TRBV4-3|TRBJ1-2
CASSQDQGRWDGYTF
TGCGCCAGCAGCCAAGATCAGGGGCGCTGGGATGGCTACACCTTC
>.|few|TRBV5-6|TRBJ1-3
CASSLSGGSGNTIYF
TGTGCCAGCAGCTTATCGGGGGGCAGCGGAAACACCATATATTTT
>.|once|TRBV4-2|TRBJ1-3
CASSQDFSVSGNTIYF
TGTGCCAGCAGCCAAGATTTCAGTGTCTCTGGAAACACCATATATTTT
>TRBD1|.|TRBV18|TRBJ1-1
CASSLGTGETEAFF
TGTGCCAGCTCACTCGGGACAGGGGAAACTGAAGCTTTCTTT
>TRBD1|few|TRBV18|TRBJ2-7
CASSPQGTAAYEQYF
TGTGCCAGCTCACCCCAAGGGACAGCCGCCTACGAGCAGTACTTC
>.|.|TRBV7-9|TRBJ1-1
CASSLGPQTAFF
TGTGCCAGCAGCTTAGGGCCCCAAACGGCTTTCTTT
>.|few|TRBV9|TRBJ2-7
CASSPRRGAYSYEQYF
TGTGCCAGCAGCCCCCGTCGAGGCGCCTATTCCTACGAGCAGTACTTC
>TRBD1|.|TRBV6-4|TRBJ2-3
CASSLRGLSTDTQYF
TGTGCCAGCAGTCTCAGGGGGCTGAGCACAGATACGCAGTATTTT
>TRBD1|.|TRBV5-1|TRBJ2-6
CASSKTGTAGANVLTF
TGCGCCAGCAGCAAGACAGGGACGGCTGGGGCCAACGTCCTGACTTTC
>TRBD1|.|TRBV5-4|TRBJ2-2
CASSLKGTVNTGELFF
TGTGCCAGCAGCTTGAAAGGGACAGTGAACACCGGGGAGCTGTTTTTT
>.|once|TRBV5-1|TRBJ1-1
CASSTLGGNTEAFF
TGCGCCAGCAGCACTCTAGGAGGGAACACTGAAGCTTTCTTT
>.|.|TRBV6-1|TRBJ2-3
CASSRNFGEVQYF
TGTGCCAGCAGTCGGAATTTCGGGGAGGTGCAGTATTTT
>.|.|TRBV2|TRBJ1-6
CASFLTASSYNSPLHF
TGTGCCAGTTTTTTGACAGCTAGCTCCTATAATTCACCCCTCCACTTT
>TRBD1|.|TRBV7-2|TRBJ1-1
CASSQDRATEAFF
TGTGCCAGCAGCCAGGACAGGGCGACTGAAGCTTTCTTT
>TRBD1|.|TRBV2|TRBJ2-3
CASSVRGQTGNTQYF
TGTGCCAGCAGCGTAAGGGGGCAGACAGGGAATACGCAGTATTTT
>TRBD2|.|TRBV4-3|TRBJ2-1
CASSQDPTSGGVLSYNEQFF
TGCGCCAGCAGCCAAGACCCGACTAGCGGGGGGGTACTCTCCTACAATGAGCAGTTCTTC
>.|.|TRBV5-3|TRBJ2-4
CARSFWGVQRVGF
TGTGCCAGAAGCTTCTGGGGGGTCCAGAGGGTTGGGTTC
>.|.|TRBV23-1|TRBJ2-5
CARTPGPSRETQYF
TGCGCCAGGACCCCTGGGCCGAGCCGGGAGACCCAGTACTTC
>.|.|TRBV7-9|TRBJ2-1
CASSPEALYNEQFF
TGTGCCAGCAGCCCCGAAGCCCTCTACAATGAGCAGTTCTTC
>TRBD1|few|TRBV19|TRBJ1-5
CASSPGTGVSNQPQHF
TGTGCCAGTAGTCCCGGGACAGGGGTAAGCAATCAGCCCCAGCATTTT
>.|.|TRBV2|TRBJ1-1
CASRRSLTPSEAFF
TGTGCCAGCAGAAGGAGCCTAACCCCTTCCGAAGCTTTCTTT
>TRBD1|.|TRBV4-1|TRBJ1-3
CASSPVGQGARRPGNTIYF
TGCGCCAGCAGCCCAGTCGGACAGGGGGCTCGCCGCCCTGGAAACACCATATATTTT
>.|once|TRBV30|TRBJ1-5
CAWSASRLGQPQHF
TGTGCCTGGAGTGCGAGCAGACTAGGGCAGCCCCAGCATTTT
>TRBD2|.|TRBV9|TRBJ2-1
CASTPGGGGNEQFF
TGTGCCAGCACCCCCGGGGGGGGTGGAAATGAGCAGTTCTTC
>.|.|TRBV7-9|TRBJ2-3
CSSSTGSYTQYF
TGTTCCAGCAGCACAGGATCTTATACGCAGTATTTT
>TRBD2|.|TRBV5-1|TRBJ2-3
CASSLAPAGVDTQYF
TGCGCCAGCAGCTTGGCCCCAGCGGGGGTAGATACGCAGTATTTT
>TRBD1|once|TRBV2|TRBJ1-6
CASSQGTASSALHF
TGTGCCAGCAGCCAAGGGACAGCCTCTTCGGCCCTCCACTTT
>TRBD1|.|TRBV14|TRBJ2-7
CASSQVQGATNEQYF
TGTGCCAGCAGCCAAGTACAGGGGGCCACCAACGAGCAGTACTTC
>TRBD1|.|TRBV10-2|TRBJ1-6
CASKNDRDNSPLHF
TGCGCCAGCAAAAACGACAGGGACAATTCACCCCTCCACTTT
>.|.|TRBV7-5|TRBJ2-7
CARSPDRGRVF
TGTGCCAGAAGCCCAGACAGGGGTCGTGTCTTC
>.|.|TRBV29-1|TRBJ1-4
CSVEIQKNEKLFF
TGCAGCGTTGAAATACAGAAGAATGAAAAACTGTTTTTT
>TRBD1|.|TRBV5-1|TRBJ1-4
CASSSDRAYEKLFF
TGCGCCAGCAGCTCGGACAGGGCTTACGAAAAACTGTTTTTT